The 24 T cell receptor beta chains given below trace back to one sample, sequenced in a study of cytomegalovirus exposure and HLA in healthy donors. The PCR ran on 60 Vbeta and 13 Jbeta primers. Only in-frame clones appear in the TCRdb table, and some are missing; sequencing was by immunoSEQ multiplex PCR. The sample includes approximately 100,000 clones, 75% seen only once; the top ten take 8.5% to 12%. The sequencing input was PBMCs. These receptors all stem from a man over 45 in good health and CMV-seronegative.

V usage is TRBV7-7 and J usage is TRBJ2-3; 7 nucleotides align to TRBD2. The CDR3 contains 15 residues. Germline V CDR1 and CDR2: SSHAT, FNYEAQ (reference sequence). CDR3 region: CASHPAGGSEDTQYF. As DNA, the CDR3 is TGTGCTAGTCACCCGGCCGGCGGGAGCGAAGATACGCAGTATTTT.

V and J are TRBV29-1 and TRBJ1-4, with D unresolved. The CDR3 contains 13 residues. V was clipped by 5 bases and J by 0 bases, with 7 bases between them. Germline V gene lookup returns CDR1 SQVTM and CDR2 ANQGSEA. The CDR3 region has the DNA TGCAGCGTTTCGGTTGCAACTAATGAAAAACTGTTTTTT. Amino acid sequence: CSVSVATNEKLFF.

CDR3 protein: CSVDSGGNTDTQYF. The CDR3 nucleotides are TGCAGCGTTGACTCCGGAGGCAACACAGATACGCAGTATTTT. The V and J genes are TRBV29-1 and TRBJ2-3; D perhaps matches TRBD2 (5 bases). The CDR3 consists of 14 residues. Trimming left V 3 bases short and J 2 bases short, with 12 bases between. The germline V gene encodes CDR1 SQVTM and CDR2 ANQGSEA.

The chain employs TRBV6-6 and TRBJ1-2; 8 bases line up with TRBD1. V lost 7 bases to trimming and J lost 6 bases; unmatched junction nucleotides: 7. Germline V gene sequence: CDR1 MNHNY, CDR2 SVGAGI (reference sequence). The CDR3 is made up of 13 amino acids. CDR3 DNA sequence: TGTGCCAGCATCCCGGGGACAGGCAATGGCTACACCTTC. Translated, it gives CASIPGTGNGYTF.

The chain employs TRBV5-4 and TRBJ2-3, with D maybe TRBD2 (5 bases). V lost 1 base and J lost 5, with 11 bases in between. The length of the CDR3 is 14 residues. Germline CDR1 SGHNT, CDR2 YYREEE (reference sequence). In nucleotides, the CDR3 is TGTGCCAGCAGCTTGAGCCTAGCCGGAGATACGCAGTATTTT. This translates into CASSLSLAGDTQYF.

The gene calls are TRBV6-6 and TRBJ1-1; 7 bases match TRBD1. In germline, CDR1 is MNHNY, CDR2 SVGAGI (reference sequence). The CDR3 is made up of 14 amino acids. The V gene end was trimmed by 0 bases and the J gene end by 4 bases; junction bases not matched to a gene: 2. CDR3 residues: CASSYSGTVTEAFF. The DNA for the CDR3 is TGTGCCAGCAGTTACTCGGGGACAGTCACTGAAGCTTTCTTT.

V usage is TRBV7-2 and J usage is TRBJ1-4, with D hard to call. Trimming took off 5 bases at V and 8 bases at J, with 9 bases between the two ends. The CDR3 runs 12 residues. Per germline, CDR1 SGHTA and CDR2 FQGNSA. The CDR3 spells CASSHNSEKLFF. The CDR3, as DNA: TGTGCCAGCAGCCACAATAGCGAAAAACTGTTTTTT. The full variable domain, rest sourced from reference TRBV7-2 and TRBJ1-4, is GAGVSQSPSNKVTEKGKDVELRCDPISGHTALYWYRQSLGQGLEFLIYFQGNSAPDKSGLPSDRFSAERTGGSVSTLTIQRTQQEDSAVYLCASSHNSEKLFFGSGTQLSVL.

This clone was observed a few times. The CDR3 protein is CASSLVLQGRETQYF. The CDR3 DNA reads TGTGCCAGCAGCTTAGTTTTACAGGGACGAGAGACCCAGTACTTC. The chain uses TRBV7-9 and TRBJ2-5, with a tentative D call TRBD1 (6 bases). Germline CDR1 is SEHNR and CDR2 is FQNEAQ (reference sequence). The CDR3 covers 15 residues. V was trimmed by 1 base and J by 4 bases, leaving 13 bases between them.

This clone was counted a few times. The chain is built from TRBV10-3 and TRBJ1-1; D might be TRBD1 (5 bases). V lost 10 bases and J 1 base, leaving 16 bases between the germline ends. In germline, CDR1 is ENHRY, CDR2 SYGVKD. The CDR3 is 14 residues long. CDR3 in DNA: TGTGCCACCCTCCCTGGGGCCTCGAACACTGAAGCTTTCTTT. Residues: CATLPGASNTEAFF.

The chain recombines TRBV14 with TRBJ2-7, with D possibly TRBD1 on 5 matching bases. The CDR3 extends over 14 amino acids. Germline V gene lookup returns CDR1 SGHDN and CDR2 FVKESK. Trimming cost V 6 bases and J 3 bases, with 15 bases left between them. CDR3 sequence: CASRPSRDSYEQYF. The CDR3 nucleotides are TGTGCCAGCAGGCCGAGCAGGGATAGCTACGAGCAGTACTTC.

The chain employs TRBV5-4 and TRBJ1-1, with TRBD1 matching 7 bases. Germline loops: CDR1 SGHNT, CDR2 YYREEE (reference sequence). This CDR3 spans 14 amino acids. The ends lost 1 base at V and 5 bases at J; junction bases unmatched: 5. CDR3 nucleotides: TGTGCCAGCAGCTTGAAGGGGGCTGGGACTGAAGCTTTCTTT. Translation: CASSLKGAGTEAFF.

In its sample, this clone was seen once. The rearrangement uses TRBV6-1 and TRBJ1-2; possibly TRBD1 for D (6 bases). V was cut by 5 bases and J by 3 bases, with 13 bases left in between. Germline V gene sequence: CDR1 MNHNS, CDR2 SASEGT. The CDR3 runs to 14 residues. CDR3 region: CASSWTVTDYGYTF. Written as DNA, the CDR3 is TGTGCCAGCAGTTGGACAGTAACGGACTATGGCTACACCTTC.

This chain uses TRBV9 with TRBJ2-1, with D perhaps matching TRBD2 (5 bases). The CDR3 contains 16 residues. The germline gives CDR1 SGDLS, CDR2 YYNGEE. The germline V and J ends were trimmed by 4 bases and 10 bases, with 24 bases remaining between them. The chain's CDR3 is CASSLPPGLEDKEQFF. In nucleotides, the CDR3 is TGTGCCAGCAGCCTCCCCCCTGGACTGGAAGATAAGGAGCAGTTCTTC.

This clone is a singleton in its sample. This rearrangement joins TRBV27 to TRBJ2-1, with 13 bases identical to TRBD2. V was pared by 3 bases and J by 3 bases, with 8 bases of the junction left unmatched. CDR3 size: 18 residues. Germline V gene lookup returns CDR1 MNHEY and CDR2 SMNVEV (reference sequence). CDR3 coding DNA: TGTGCCAGCAGTTTTTCGACTAGCGGGAGGTCTCTCTACAATGAGCAGTTCTTC. As protein: CASSFSTSGRSLYNEQFF.

This chain links TRBV10-1 with TRBJ2-3; D unresolved. Trimming removed 4 bases at V and 0 bases at J, with 2 bases between. The CDR3 totals 12 residues. Per germline, CDR1 WNHNN and CDR2 SYGVQD (reference sequence). CDR3 sequence reads: CASSASTDTQYF. The DNA for the CDR3 is TGCGCCAGCAGTGCTAGCACAGATACGCAGTATTTT.

V usage is TRBV29-1 and J usage is TRBJ1-4, with D maybe TRBD1 (5 bases). Germline V lookup: CDR1 SQVTM, CDR2 ANQGSEA. This CDR3 has 14 residues. Trimming took 7 bases from V and 16 from J, leaving 28 bases between them. DNA for the CDR3: TGCAGCGCCAGAGCCGGGACTGCGGCCCTTATGGAGTTTTTT. Translated: CSARAGTAALMEFF.

This rearrangement joins TRBV4-1 to TRBJ2-1; D not certain. The V end lost 1 base, the J end lost 3 bases, and 10 bases lay between the germline ends. CDR1 MGHRA and CDR2 YSYEKL come from the germline V gene. There are 15 residues in the CDR3. DNA of the CDR3: TGCGCCAGCAGCCAAGTGGGCGAATACTACAATGAGCAGTTCTTC. Amino acid sequence: CASSQVGEYYNEQFF.

The gene calls are TRBV7-9 and TRBJ2-3; D is unclear. The V end was cut by 6 bases, the J end by 6 bases, with 10 bases between. CDR3 length: 12 amino acids. Germline assignment: CDR1 SEHNR and CDR2 FQNEAQ (reference sequence). The CDR3 here is CASSSVSDTQYF. CDR3 DNA sequence: TGTGCCAGCAGTTCCGTCTCGGATACGCAGTATTTT.

This clone was counted only a few times. V usage is TRBV2 and J usage is TRBJ2-2; TRBD1 matches at 10 bases. The J segment lost 4 bases and the V segment lost 7 bases, leaving 6 bases of the junction unmatched. The V gene's germline CDR1 is SNHLY and CDR2 FYNNEI. The CDR3 spans 15 residues. This chain's CDR3 is CASTRQGAGTGELFF. The CDR3 DNA reads as TGTGCCAGCACCCGACAGGGGGCGGGCACCGGGGAGCTGTTTTTT. The complete variable domain, with remaining parts taken from reference TRBV2 and TRBJ2-2, reads EPEVTQTPSHQVTQMGQEVILRCVPISNHLYFYWYRQILGQKVEFLVSFYNNEISEKSEIFDDQFSVERPDGSNFTLKIRSTKLEDSAMYFCASTRQGAGTGELFFGEGSRLTVL.

This clone was seen once. One end of the junction does not line up with germline, which may come from a read error. The chain employs TRBV6-4 and TRBJ2-7, with D perhaps matching TRBD1 (6 bases). The CDR3 totals 14 residues. Germline V gene sequence: CDR1 MRHNA, CDR2 SNTAGT. CDR3 residues: CASIRSGHPYEHYF. CDR3 in DNA: TGTGCCAGCATCCGTTCGGGACACCCCTACGAGCATTACTTC.

Only one count was recorded for this clone. V and J are TRBV10-3 and TRBJ2-1, with D perhaps TRBD2 (6 bases). Germline V gene data show CDR1 as ENHRY and CDR2 as SYGVKD. The CDR3 runs 13 residues. The germline V and J ends were trimmed by 0 bases and 9 bases, with 9 bases remaining between them. CDR3 protein: CAISESQGGEQFF. The CDR3 DNA sequence: TGTGCCATCAGTGAGTCCCAGGGAGGTGAGCAGTTCTTC.

CDR3 bases: TGCGCCAGCAGCCGGCGGGCCCCCCGGCCTGGGGGGTATGGCTACACCTTC. Protein sequence: CASSRRAPRPGGYGYTF. This chain uses TRBV5-1 with TRBJ1-2, with a possible D match to TRBD1 (5 bases). Between the trimmed V and J ends, which lost 4 bases and 5 bases, there was a span of 24 bases. The germline CDR1 and CDR2 sequences are SGHRS and YFSETQ. The CDR3 is 17 residues long.

The chain joins TRBV10-3 to TRBJ1-5, with D possibly matching TRBD1 (5 bases). The V end lost 2 bases, the J end lost 8 bases, and 10 bases lay between the germline ends. CDR1 and CDR2 from the germline V gene are ENHRY and SYGVKD. The CDR3 is 13 amino acids. In DNA form, the CDR3 reads TGTGCCATCAGTGAGAGGCAGGGTGAGCCCCAGCATTTT. This sequence encodes CAISERQGEPQHF.

The CDR3 reads CASSSGGHEWGELFF. CDR3 sequence (DNA): TGTGCCAGCAGCTCAGGGGGCCATGAGTGGGGGGAGCTGTTTTTT. This chain uses TRBV7-2 with TRBJ2-2; TRBD1 aligns across 8 bases. J was trimmed by 8 bases and V by 4 bases; bases with no gene match: 9. The CDR3 sequence is 15 residues long. Germline CDR1 reads SGHTA; CDR2 reads FQGNSA.